The 16 T cell receptor beta chains presented below share a single source sample, sequenced in a study of blood T cell repertoires in COVID-19. Generated by immunoSEQ multiplex PCR, the TCRdb table keeps only in-frame clones and is missing some. The sample has 270,000 or so clones, approximately 85% seen once; the top ten hold about 6.2%. Sequences were obtained from PBMCs or T cells enriched from blood (not recorded which). The receptors were gathered from a woman aged 45-65 years who had been exposed to COVID-19.

This clone was counted a single time. This rearrangement joins TRBV28 to TRBJ1-1; TRBD1 matches at 8 bases. Germline loops: CDR1 MDHEN, CDR2 SYDVKM. The ends lost 5 bases at V and 7 bases at J; junction bases unmatched: 6. The CDR3 length is 13 residues. The CDR3 nucleotides are TGTGCCAGCAGTCCCCCGGGACAGGTTGAAGCTTTCTTT. Its translation: CASSPPGQVEAFF.

This clone was recorded once. The chain employs TRBV2 and TRBJ2-5; TRBD1 matches 7 bases. The length of the CDR3 is 13 residues. From germline, CDR1 is SNHLY and CDR2 FYNNEI. Trimming removed 4 bases from V and 5 bases from J; junction bases left unmatched: 4. This chain's CDR3 is CASSAVRGETQYF. The CDR3 DNA sequence: TGTGCCAGCAGTGCGGTCAGGGGGGAGACCCAGTACTTC.

The rearrangement joins TRBV9 to TRBJ2-7, with a possible D match to TRBD1 (5 bases). The CDR3 totals 14 residues. With 0 bases removed from V and 4 bases from J, the gap between germline ends came to 11 bases. Germline CDR1 reads SGDLS; CDR2 reads YYNGEE. The CDR3 nucleotides are TGTGCCAGCAGCGTAGCTCCGGACACATACGAGCAGTACTTC. Protein sequence: CASSVAPDTYEQYF.

This chain uses TRBV27 with TRBJ2-2, with D maybe TRBD1 (5 bases). CDR1 is MNHEY and CDR2 is SMNVEV in the germline V gene (reference sequence). V was cut by 2 bases and J by 0 bases, with 10 bases left in between. The CDR3 covers 16 residues. This CDR3 reads CASSLGAGPNTGELFF. CDR3 coding DNA: TGTGCCAGCAGTTTAGGGGCAGGGCCGAACACCGGGGAGCTGTTTTTT.

Only one count was recorded for this clone. The chain couples TRBV4-3 to TRBJ2-2; 10 positions agree with TRBD2. The CDR3 has 19 amino acids. V trimming: 0 bases; J trimming: 0 bases; junction bases outside the gene matches: 7. The germline gives CDR1 LGHNA, CDR2 YSLEER. The CDR3 protein is CASSQDRGTSGANTGELFF. CDR3 in DNA: TGCGCCAGCAGCCAAGATCGAGGTACTAGCGGGGCGAACACCGGGGAGCTGTTTTTT.

The CDR3 nucleotides read TGTGCCAGTAGTATAGTTGGACAGGGGATCGGTGGCTACACCTTC. As protein: CASSIVGQGIGGYTF. This chain connects TRBV19 to TRBJ1-2; 9 bases fit TRBD1. Germline CDR1 is LNHDA and CDR2 is SQIVND (reference sequence). Trimming at V came to 1 base and at J to 7 bases, leaving 7 bases not matched to a gene. CDR3 length equals 15 residues.

V usage is TRBV11-2 and J usage is TRBJ1-4; no clear D. Trimming took off 5 bases at V and 7 bases at J, with 17 bases between the two ends. This CDR3 is 15 amino acids long. Per germline, CDR1 SGHAT and CDR2 FQNNGV. CDR3 in DNA: TGTGCCAGCAGCCCCCGTTCTCGGTTGATTGAAAAACTGTTTTTT. It translates to CASSPRSRLIEKLFF.

The chain links TRBV6-2 or TRBV6-3 to TRBJ1-4; weak D call: TRBD1 (6 bases). This CDR3 region has 14 residues. The V end was cut by 6 bases, the J end by 8 bases, with 16 bases between. Germline values: CDR1 MNHEY, CDR2 SVGEGT. CDR3 sequence (DNA): TGTGCCAGCAGCCCTCCAGGGGAAAGGGAAAAACTGTTTTTT. Its protein product is CASSPPGEREKLFF.

This rearrangement joins TRBV5-1 to TRBJ1-2; D remains unclear. Germline-derived CDR1 and CDR2 are SGHRS and YFSETQ. Trimming took 7 bases from V and 4 from J, leaving 14 bases between them. The CDR3 is 13 residues long. CDR3 bases: TGCGCCAGCGCTGAGCTAGACCGCTATGGCTACACCTTC. Translated, it gives CASAELDRYGYTF.

This clone was seen a handful of times. The chain employs TRBV9 and TRBJ1-1, with 12 positions matching TRBD1. Unmatched junction bases numbered 8, after V lost 4 bases and J lost 7 bases. This CDR3 has 15 amino acids. Germline V gives CDR1 SGDLS, CDR2 YYNGEE. The CDR3 bases are TGTGCCAGCAGCCCCGGGACAGGGGGCTGGAGTGAAGCTTTCTTT. Its protein product is CASSPGTGGWSEAFF.

J is TRBJ1-2 and V is TRBV5-4; D is possibly TRBD1 (5 bases). Looked up from germline, CDR1 is SGHNT and CDR2 is YYREEE (reference sequence). CDR3 size: 13 residues. Trimming shortened V by 2 bases and J by 4 bases, and 9 bases separated the two germline ends. This CDR3 reads CASSFDSVYGYTF. CDR3 nucleotide sequence: TGTGCCAGCAGCTTCGACAGTGTCTATGGCTACACCTTC.

The chain recombines TRBV27 with TRBJ2-2; D perhaps matches TRBD1 (5 bases). The V end lost 4 bases, the J end lost 6 bases, and 21 bases lay between the germline ends. The CDR3 loop spans 17 amino acids. Germline loops: CDR1 MNHEY, CDR2 SMNVEV (reference sequence). The CDR3 bases are TGTGCCAGCAGTTCCCGTCAGGAACTTTGGGGCGCCGGGGAGCTGTTTTTT. Its protein is CASSSRQELWGAGELFF.

This sequence joins TRBV5-1 and TRBJ1-6; maybe TRBD1 (5 bases). The CDR3 sequence is 17 residues long. The V end was cut by 4 bases, the J end by 4 bases, with 18 bases between. CDR1 and CDR2 from the germline V gene are SGHRS and YFSETQ. The CDR3 bases are TGCGCCAGCAGCCCGGCGAGGTGGGGGGGTTATAATTCACCCCTCCACTTT. This translates into CASSPARWGGYNSPLHF. Using reference TRBV5-1 and TRBJ1-6 for the parts outside the CDR3, the full variable domain is KAGVTQTPRYLIKTRGQQVTLSCSPISGHRSVSWYQQTPGQGLQFLFEYFSETQRNKGNFPGRFSGRQFSNSRSEMNVSTLELGDSALYLCASSPARWGGYNSPLHFGNGTRLTVT.

This sequence joins TRBV10-3 and TRBJ2-3, with 7 bases fitting TRBD1. CDR1 and CDR2 (germline): ENHRY, SYGVKD. There are 13 residues in the CDR3. Trimming at V came to 3 bases and at J to 6 bases, leaving 3 bases not matched to a gene. The CDR3 region is CAISEGGGDTQYF. In nucleotides, the CDR3 is TGTGCCATCAGTGAAGGGGGCGGGGATACGCAGTATTTT.

The count of this clone is one. J is TRBJ2-6 and V is TRBV12-3 or TRBV12-4, with no clear D. Trimming cost V 10 bases and J 2 bases, with 9 bases left between them. The CDR3 is 13 residues long. CDR3 DNA sequence: TGTGCCACTCGACTTGCTGGGGCCAACGTCCTGACTTTC. Translated: CATRLAGANVLTF.

This clone came up once. This chain connects TRBV4-1 to TRBJ1-1; unclear D gene. The CDR3 sequence is 14 residues long. Trimming left V 0 bases short and J 1 base short, with 6 bases between. Germline CDR1 and CDR2: MGHRA and YSYEKL. The CDR3 spells CASSQDQANTEAFF. CDR3 in DNA: TGCGCCAGCAGCCAAGATCAGGCGAACACTGAAGCTTTCTTT.